What follows describes a single TCR beta chain. Its antigen is as yet unknown. The data stem from a study of T cell repertoires in cytomegalovirus infection. The study, taken as a whole, reports: Individuals carrying CMV plus the relevant HLA were identified by cumulative frequency of public TCR beta families.

A single record per CDR3 protein comes from TCRdb applying MiXCR to the reads. The sample lists 650,000 to 850,000 distinct CDR3 sequences; just under 30% were seen once. The CDR3 has 13 amino acids. The V gene lost 6 bases and the J gene lost 2 bases, with 11 bases spanning the gap. Germline-derived CDR1 and CDR2 are SGHRS and YFSETQ. The clonotype originates from a human donor in good health (CMV status not recorded). Some clones in this sample may be carry-over from other donors' samples. This material consisted of cultured CD8+ T cells from PBMCs, taken from culture after CMV antigen stimulation. This chain connects TRBV5-1 to TRBJ1-2, with D possibly TRBD1 on 6 matching bases. Here the CDR3 reads CASMGHQNYGYTF. DNA for the CDR3: TGCGCCAGCATGGGACACCAGAACTATGGCTACACCTTC.